This is a list of T cell receptor beta chains from one sample in a study of shared clonotypes between healthy human individuals. Produced via immunoSEQ multiplex PCR; TCRdb's table is partial and in-frame only. This sample has about 680,000 clones, with around 92% found just once. Sequencing input: naive CD8+ T cells sorted from blood. The receptors derive from a man under 40 in good health. Both conserved end residues are trimmed from each CDR3. Fields, in order: CDR3 length, J gene, V gene, CDR3 protein.

>13|TRBJ1-1|TRBV13
ASSPQGAGYSVAF
>13|TRBJ2-1|TRBV5-5
ASSLEGQGYNEQF
>14|TRBJ2-4|TRBV7-9
ASSTGDPIAKNIQY
>14|TRBJ2-3|TRBV6-1
ASSERLAGQLDTQY
>14|TRBJ2-3|TRBV10-1
ASSESGQLVADTQY
>10|TRBJ1-5|TRBV7-9
ATGQTNQPQH
>12|TRBJ2-7|TRBV19
ASSFTAGAYEQY
>12|TRBJ1-1|TRBV30
AWREQGMNTEAF
>9|TRBJ1-2|TRBV29-1
SVVDYYGYT
>11|TRBJ1-1|TRBV7-3
ASSWTGGSEAF
>13|TRBJ2-1|TRBV2
ASSPIQKQGYEQF
>11|TRBJ2-1|TRBV27
ASSLGANNEQF
>7|TRBJ2-7|TRBV6-1
ASGTGVH
>15|TRBJ1-2|TRBV14
ASSQDRDREVNYGYT
>13|TRBJ2-3|TRBV28
ASSGGQGITDTQY
>13|TRBJ2-7|TRBV27
ASSPGSGRLYEQY
>13|TRBJ2-3|TRBV4-1
ASSQEIRGTDTQY
>14|TRBJ2-7|TRBV5-1
ASSPETSGVTYEQY
>15|TRBJ2-7|TRBV28
ASTPVYWREGDYEQY
>13|TRBJ2-4|TRBV4-1
ASSQEGGPGNIQY
>12|TRBJ2-7|TRBV5-4
ASSLGDNLHEQY
>13|TRBJ2-7|TRBV6-6
ASSYSSREAYEQY
>15|TRBJ2-1|TRBV5-6
ASSPGLEIAALNEQF
>12|TRBJ2-2|TRBV27
ASSFGLASGELF
>12|TRBJ2-7|TRBV11-3
ASSFASGSDEQY
>17|TRBJ2-1|TRBV9
ASSALGLPRDSLSDEQF
>11|TRBJ2-7|TRBV5-1
ASRGADSYEQY
>16|TRBJ2-7|TRBV5-1
ASSPLGTGGISNYEQY
>12|TRBJ1-1|TRBV9
ASSVADMNTEAF
>14|TRBJ1-1|TRBV4-1
ASSQDKGPRNTEAF
>15|TRBJ2-1|TRBV27
ASSATSGLAPYNEQF
>13|TRBJ1-1|TRBV4-1
ASSQEAGMNTEAF
>12|TRBJ1-5|TRBV6-1
ASSEWMEGGPQH
>10|TRBJ2-1|TRBV5-4
ASSPDSSRWF
>13|TRBJ2-1|TRBV10-1
ASSEWREGNNEQF
>14|TRBJ1-2|TRBV19
ASSRSPGGKDYGYT
>14|TRBJ2-5|TRBV6-6
ASSSPSRGAQETQY
>15|TRBJ2-1|TRBV5-8
ASSLGTRRDPHNEQF
>12|TRBJ2-7|TRBV6-1
ASSEEGTRYEQY
>13|TRBJ2-1|TRBV7-9
ASSSAGGSYNEQF
>13|TRBJ2-7|TRBV7-9
ASSLVRGPTYEQY
>13|TRBJ1-2|TRBV7-9
ASSSRAEGNYGYT
>15|TRBJ1-2|TRBV5-1
ASSNPLGPDRFMGYT
>14|TRBJ2-1|TRBV7-9
ASSPTPGTAINEQF
>10|TRBJ2-7|TRBV7-2
ASSLDPREQY
>10|TRBJ2-1|TRBV6-1
ASSVAYNEQF
>11|TRBJ1-1|TRBV27
ASINTRNTEAF
>13|TRBJ1-4|TRBV30
AWSVGQATNEKLF
>15|TRBJ2-1|TRBV28
ASSLSLGGSSYNEQF
>14|TRBJ2-2|TRBV6-5
ASSYGALSNTGELF
>13|TRBJ2-1|TRBV6-5
ASSPLAGAYNEQF
>11|TRBJ2-1|TRBV19
ASSHQGANEQF
>10|TRBJ2-5|TRBV6-5
ASSRAAETQY
>13|TRBJ2-2|TRBV4-1
ASSHRDPNTGELF
>14|TRBJ2-6|TRBV4-2
ASSQAGGSGANVLT
>13|TRBJ2-6|TRBV15
ATRAYNSGANVLT
>11|TRBJ2-7|TRBV5-4
ASSLSGRGEQY